Only a few counts were recorded for the clone carrying this TCR beta chain. Its specificity is unknown. These data come from a study of cytomegalovirus exposure and HLA in healthy donors. General observations from the study: Association with HLA alleles at 0.05 false discovery rate was found for some 18,000 TCR beta sequences in a later analysis. A later analysis showed HLA-associated TCR beta chains outstripping equally common others in clonal expansion.

PCR amplification relied on 60 Vbeta primers (plus 13 Jbeta primers). Produced via immunoSEQ multiplex PCR; TCRdb's table is partial and in-frame only. The table shows approximately 150,000 clones, with 77% occurring only once. V lost 1 base to trimming and J lost 5 bases, with 16 bases between them. The germline V gene encodes CDR1 SGHRS and CDR2 YFSETQ. This CDR3 is built from 15 residues. The clonotype comes from a woman aged 25 to 39 in good health and CMV-seropositive. Sequencing was done on a sample of PBMCs. The rearrangement uses TRBV5-1 and TRBJ2-7; tentatively, D is TRBD2 (6 bases). The DNA for the CDR3 is TGCGCCAGCAGCTTGCTCCTGACTAGTTTCCACGAGCAGTACTTC. It codes for CASSLLLTSFHEQYF. The full variable domain, in which reference TRBV5-1 and TRBJ2-7 provide the parts outside the CDR3, is KAGVTQTPRYLIKTRGQQVTLSCSPISGHRSVSWYQQTPGQGLQFLFEYFSETQRNKGNFPGRFSGRQFSNSRSEMNVSTLELGDSALYLCASSLLLTSFHEQYFGPGTRLTVT.